The present TCR beta chain was sequenced within a study of cytomegalovirus exposure and HLA in healthy donors. Trimming removed 5 bases from V and 1 base from J, with 15 bases in between. Germline assignment: CDR1 SGHNT and CDR2 YYREEE (reference sequence). The CDR3 is 15 residues long. PCR used 60 Vbeta primers and 13 Jbeta primers. The protocol was immunoSEQ multiplex PCR, while the TCRdb copy is restricted to in-frame clones and leaves out a portion. Of 90,000 to 150,000 clones in the sample, about 73% were seen once. Sequencing was performed on PBMCs. The chain is built from TRBV5-4 and TRBJ1-2; D may be TRBD1 (6 bases). This TCR came from a middle-aged woman in good health and CMV-seropositive. The CDR3 protein is CASRRETGYNYGYTF. CDR3 nucleotides: TGTGCCAGCAGGAGAGAGACAGGTTATAACTATGGCTACACCTTC. The whole variable domain, remainder taken from reference TRBV5-4 and TRBJ1-2, is ETGVTQSPTHLIKTRGQQVTLRCSSQSGHNTVSWYQQALGQGPQFIFQYYREEENGRGNFPPRFSGLQFPNYSSELNVNALELDDSALYLCASRRETGYNYGYTFGSGTRLTVV.